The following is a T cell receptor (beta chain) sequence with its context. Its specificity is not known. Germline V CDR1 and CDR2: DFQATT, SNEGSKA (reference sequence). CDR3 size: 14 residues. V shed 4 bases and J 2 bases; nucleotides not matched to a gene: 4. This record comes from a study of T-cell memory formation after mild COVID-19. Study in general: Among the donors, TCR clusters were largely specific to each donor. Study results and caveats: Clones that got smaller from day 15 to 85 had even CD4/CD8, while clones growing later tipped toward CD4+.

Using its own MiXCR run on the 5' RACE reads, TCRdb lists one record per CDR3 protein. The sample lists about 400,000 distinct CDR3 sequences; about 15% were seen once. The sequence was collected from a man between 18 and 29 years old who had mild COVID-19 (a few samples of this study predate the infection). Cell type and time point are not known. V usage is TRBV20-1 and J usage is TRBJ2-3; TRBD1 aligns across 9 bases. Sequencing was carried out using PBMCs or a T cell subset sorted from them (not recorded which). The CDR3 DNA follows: TGCAGTGCTACCGGGACAGGGCACACAGATACGCAGTATTTT. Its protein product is CSATGTGHTDTQYF.